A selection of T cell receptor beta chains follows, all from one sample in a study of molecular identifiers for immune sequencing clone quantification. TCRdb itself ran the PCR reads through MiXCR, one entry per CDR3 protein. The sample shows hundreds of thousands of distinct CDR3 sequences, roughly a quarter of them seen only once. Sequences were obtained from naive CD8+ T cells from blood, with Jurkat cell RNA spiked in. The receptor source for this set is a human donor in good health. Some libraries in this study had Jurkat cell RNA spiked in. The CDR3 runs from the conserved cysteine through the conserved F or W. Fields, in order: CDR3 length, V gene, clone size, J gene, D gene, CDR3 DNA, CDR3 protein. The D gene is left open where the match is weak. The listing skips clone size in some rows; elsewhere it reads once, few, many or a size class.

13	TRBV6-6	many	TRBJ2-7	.	TGTGCCAGCAGTCTGATCACGGGATACGAGCAGTACTTC	CASSLITGYEQYF
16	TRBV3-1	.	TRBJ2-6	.	TGTGCCAGCAGCTCCTCGACAGGCTCTGGTGCCAACGTCCTGACTTTC	CASSSSTGSGANVLTF
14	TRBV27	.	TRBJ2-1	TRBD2	TGTGCCAGCAGTCCGGGACTAGCGAACAGTGAGCAGTTCTTC	CASSPGLANSEQFF
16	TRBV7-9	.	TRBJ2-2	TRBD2	TGTGCCATCCGGACTAGCGGGATGTTGAGTGGCGGGGAGCTGTTTTTT	CAIRTSGMLSGGELFF
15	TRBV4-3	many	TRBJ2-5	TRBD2	TGCGCCAGCAGCCACGGGACTAGCGGACAAGAGACCCAGTACTTC	CASSHGTSGQETQYF
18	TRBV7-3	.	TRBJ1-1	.	TGTGCCCGCCGCCTAGGCCCGGCGGGGGGGGCCGAGTATACTGAAGCTTTCTTT	CARRLGPAGGAEYTEAFF
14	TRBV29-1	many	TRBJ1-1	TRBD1	TGCAGCGTTGATATGGTAGGGGGCAACACTGAAGCTTTCTTT	CSVDMVGGNTEAFF
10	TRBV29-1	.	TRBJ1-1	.	TGCAGCGCCCTACAAGTTGAAGCTTTCTTT	CSALQVEAFF
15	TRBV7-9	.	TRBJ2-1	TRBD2	TGTGCCAGCAGTCATAGCGGGAGCGTTCCGGATGAGCAGTTCTTC	CASSHSGSVPDEQFF
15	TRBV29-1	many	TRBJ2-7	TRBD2	TGCAGCGTGGCGACCTTCGGGACTAGCGGCCACGAGCAGTACTTC	CSVATFGTSGHEQYF
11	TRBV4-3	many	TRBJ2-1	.	TGCGCCAGCAGCGGTACGGATGAGCAGTTCTTC	CASSGTDEQFF
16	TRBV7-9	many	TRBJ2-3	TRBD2	TGTGCCAGCAGCTCTAGGACTAGCGGAATCACAGATACGCAGTATTTT	CASSSRTSGITDTQYF
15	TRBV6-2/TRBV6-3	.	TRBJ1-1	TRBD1	TGTGCCAGCAGTTACAGGGACAGGGGGGAAACTGAAGCTTTCTTT	CASSYRDRGETEAFF
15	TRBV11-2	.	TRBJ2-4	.	TGTGCCAGCAGCTTTCGGGGGATGGCCAAAAACATTCAGTACTTC	CASSFRGMAKNIQYF
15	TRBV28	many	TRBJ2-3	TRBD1	TGTGCCAGCAGCTCGAGACAGGGGCCTACAGATACGCAGTATTTT	CASSSRQGPTDTQYF
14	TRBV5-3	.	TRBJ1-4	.	TGTGCCAGCAGCTTGGGACATAATAATGAAAAACTGTTTTTT	CASSLGHNNEKLFF
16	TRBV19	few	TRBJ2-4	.	TGTGCCAGTAGTATCGGGGGAAGGTCCGCCAAAAACATTCAGTACTTC	CASSIGGRSAKNIQYF
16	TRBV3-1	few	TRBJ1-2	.	TGTGCCAGCAGCCAAGCTCCTGGAGTCCACATGGATGGCTACACCTTC	CASSQAPGVHMDGYTF
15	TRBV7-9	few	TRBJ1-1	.	TGTGCCAGCAGCTTAGTGGGTCATAGAGACACTGAAGCTTTCTTT	CASSLVGHRDTEAFF
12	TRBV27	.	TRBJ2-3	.	TGTGCCAGCAGTGTATCCCAAGATACGCAGTATTTT	CASSVSQDTQYF
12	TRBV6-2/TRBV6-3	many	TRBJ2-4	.	TGTGCCAGCATGGGAGCCAAAAACATTCAGTACTTC	CASMGAKNIQYF
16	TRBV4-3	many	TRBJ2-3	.	TGCGCCAGCAGTCAGTGGACTGCCTCCAGCACAGATACGCAGTATTTT	CASSQWTASSTDTQYF
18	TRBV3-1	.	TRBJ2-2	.	TGTGCCAGCAGCCAAGATGTTTTCGGGGGCATGAACACCGGGGAGCTGTTTTTT	CASSQDVFGGMNTGELFF
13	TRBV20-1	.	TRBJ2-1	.	TGCAGTGCTAGAATGGGGGTGTTGGATGAGCAGTTCTTC	CSARMGVLDEQFF
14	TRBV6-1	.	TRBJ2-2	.	TGTGCCAGCAGTGAACTTATAAACACCGGGGAGCTGTTTTTT	CASSELINTGELFF
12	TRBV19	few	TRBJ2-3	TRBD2	TGTGCCAGCGCTAGCGGGAGTGATACGCAGTATTTT	CASASGSDTQYF
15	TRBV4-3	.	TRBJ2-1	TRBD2	TGCGCCCGCCGCCCAGCGCGGGGGTACCACCATGAGCAGTTCTTC	CARRPARGYHHEQFF
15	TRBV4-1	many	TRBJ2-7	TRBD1	TGCGCCAGCAGCCGTACGGGACAGGGGATGAACGAGCAGTACTTC	CASSRTGQGMNEQYF
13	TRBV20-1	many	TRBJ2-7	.	TGCAGTGCTACGGGCCCCACTTCCTACGAGCAGTACTTC	CSATGPTSYEQYF
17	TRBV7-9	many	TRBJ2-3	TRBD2	TGTGCCAGCAGCTTAGTCCCAGGTAGCGGGGACACAGATACGCAGTATTTT	CASSLVPGSGDTDTQYF
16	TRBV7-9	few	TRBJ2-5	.	TGTGCCAGCAGCTTGGGCCCAGCGGAGGAACAAGAGACCCAGTACTTC	CASSLGPAEEQETQYF
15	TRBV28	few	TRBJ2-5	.	TGTGCCAGCAGTTTAGGTCCCGCTTGGGGAGAGACCCAGTACTTC	CASSLGPAWGETQYF
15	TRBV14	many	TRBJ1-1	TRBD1	TGTGCCAGCAGCCCCCGGGACAGACTGAACACTGAAGCTTTCTTT	CASSPRDRLNTEAFF